This T cell receptor beta chain was captured by sequencing in a study of blood T cell repertoires in COVID-19. Clones were read by immunoSEQ multiplex PCR, and TCRdb kept only the in-frame ones, dropping some. Altogether 150,000 or so clones are present, 75% to 85% being singletons, with the ten largest covering 4.5% to 5%. The V gene's germline CDR1 is SGHTA and CDR2 FQGTGA. CDR3 length: 15 residues. Trimming removed 5 bases from V and 0 bases from J; junction bases left unmatched: 3. The source of this sequence is an older woman with COVID-19, enrolled during active disease. The sample comprised peripheral blood. The chain carries TRBV7-3 and TRBJ2-1, with TRBD2 identical over 8 bases. CDR3 sequence: CASSLSGSSYNEQFF. The CDR3 DNA is TGTGCCAGCAGCCTAAGCGGGAGCTCCTACAATGAGCAGTTCTTC. The full variable domain, its missing parts supplied by reference TRBV7-3 and TRBJ2-1, is GAGVSQTPSNKVTEKGKYVELRCDPISGHTALYWYRQSLGQGPEFLIYFQGTGAADDSGLPNDRFFAVRPEGSVSTLKIQRTERGDSAVYLCASSLSGSSYNEQFFGPGTRLTVL.